This paragraph covers one TCR beta chain sequence. Its antigen is unknown. The data belong to a study of T cell responses to AZD1222 COVID-19 vaccine. Sequencing used immunoSEQ multiplex PCR; TCRdb keeps in-frame clones, though not all of them. This sample has about 120,000 clones, with about 90% found just once. Germline loops: CDR1 MNHEY, CDR2 SMNVEV (reference sequence). This CDR3 comprises 14 residues. Trimming cost V 6 bases and J 3 bases; bases outside gene matches: 6. Study-level points and caveats: Spike-specific TCR breadth rose after two AZD1222 doses, and depth rose as well. The donor cohort was predominantly white British with a female majority, and clonal diversity may have been underestimated. Along spike, vaccine-associated CD4 TCRs were found throughout, with dominance at 160-218 and 743-854.

The sequencing used peripheral blood, collected 28 days after the second AZD1222 dose. This chain connects TRBV27 to TRBJ1-1; 8 nucleotides align to TRBD1. The receptor was isolated from an adult who received the AZD1222 COVID-19 vaccine. The CDR3 region is CASRQGAWDTEAFF. CDR3 DNA: TGTGCCAGCAGGCAGGGGGCTTGGGACACTGAAGCTTTCTTT.